At least ten counts were recorded for the clone carrying this T cell receptor (beta chain). Its specificity is not known. This record comes from a study of shared clonotypes between healthy human individuals. After removal of 4 bases from V and 5 bases from J, the junction contained 8 bases not matched to a gene. Germline V gene lookup returns CDR1 SGHRS and CDR2 YFSETQ. The length of the CDR3 is 15 residues. Study outcomes and limitations: How much donors shared clonotypes was expected to be affected by sequencing depth. Large sequencing depth failed to make sorted-subset sequencing complete, rarefaction showed.

Donors, without exception, were Caucasian adults residing in Nashville, Tennessee. Several immunoSEQ plates held equal portions of the genomic DNA taken from each subset. Repertoires were generated with immunoSEQ multiplex PCR, while TCRdb's copy carries only in-frame clones and drops some. The data show 300,000 to 400,000 clones, approximately 74% seen once. The gene calls are TRBV5-1 and TRBJ1-1; 10 bases are shared with TRBD1. The origin of this receptor is a man aged 30 to 39 in good health. Sequencing was done on a sample of memory CD4+ T cells sorted from blood. Subset indicated: CD45RA-negative fraction. The CDR3 is CASSRETGGETEAFF. The CDR3, as DNA: TGCGCCAGCAGCCGGGAGACAGGGGGCGAAACTGAAGCTTTCTTT.